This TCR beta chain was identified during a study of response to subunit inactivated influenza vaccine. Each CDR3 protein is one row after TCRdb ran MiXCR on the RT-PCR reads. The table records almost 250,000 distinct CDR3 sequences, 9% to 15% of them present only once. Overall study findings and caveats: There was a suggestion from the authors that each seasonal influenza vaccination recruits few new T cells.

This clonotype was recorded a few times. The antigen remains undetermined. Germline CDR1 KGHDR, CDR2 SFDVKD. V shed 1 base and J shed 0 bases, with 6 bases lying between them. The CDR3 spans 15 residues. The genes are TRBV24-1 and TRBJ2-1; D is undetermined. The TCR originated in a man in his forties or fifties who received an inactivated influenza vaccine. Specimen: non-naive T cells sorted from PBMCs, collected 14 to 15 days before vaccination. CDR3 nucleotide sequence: TGTGCCACCAGTGATTTTGGTAGCTCCTACAATGAGCAGTTCTTC. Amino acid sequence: CATSDFGSSYNEQFF.